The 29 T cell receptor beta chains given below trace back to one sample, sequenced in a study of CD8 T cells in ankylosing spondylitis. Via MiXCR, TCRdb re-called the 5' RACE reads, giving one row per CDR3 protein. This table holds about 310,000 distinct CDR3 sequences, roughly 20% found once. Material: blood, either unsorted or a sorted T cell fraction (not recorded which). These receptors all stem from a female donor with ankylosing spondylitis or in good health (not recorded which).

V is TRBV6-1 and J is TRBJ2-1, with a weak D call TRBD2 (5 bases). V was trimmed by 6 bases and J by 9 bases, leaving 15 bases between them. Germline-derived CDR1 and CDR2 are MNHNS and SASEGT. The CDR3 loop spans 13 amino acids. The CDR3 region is CASRGLALGEQFF. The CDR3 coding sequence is TGTGCCAGCAGGGGCCTAGCCCTAGGTGAGCAGTTCTTC.

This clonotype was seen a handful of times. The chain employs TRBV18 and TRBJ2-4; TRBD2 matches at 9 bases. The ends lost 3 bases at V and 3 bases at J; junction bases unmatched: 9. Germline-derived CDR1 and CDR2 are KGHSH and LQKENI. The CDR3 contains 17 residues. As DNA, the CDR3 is TGTGCCAGCTCACCTTTACCGCGGGAGGGCCTCAAAAACATTCAGTACTTC. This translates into CASSPLPREGLKNIQYF.

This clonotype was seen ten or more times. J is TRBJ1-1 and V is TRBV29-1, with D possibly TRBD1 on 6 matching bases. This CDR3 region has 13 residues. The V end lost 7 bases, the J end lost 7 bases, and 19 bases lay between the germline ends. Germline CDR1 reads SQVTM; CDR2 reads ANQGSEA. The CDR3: CSGKGGPSDEAFF. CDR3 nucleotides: TGCAGCGGTAAAGGGGGGCCCAGCGATGAAGCTTTCTTT.

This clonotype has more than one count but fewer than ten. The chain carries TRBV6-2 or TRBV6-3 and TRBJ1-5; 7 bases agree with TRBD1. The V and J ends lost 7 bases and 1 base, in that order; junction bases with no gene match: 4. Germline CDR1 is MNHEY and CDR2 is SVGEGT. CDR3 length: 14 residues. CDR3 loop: CASTADRSNQPQHF. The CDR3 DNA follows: TGTGCCAGCACTGCGGACAGGAGCAATCAGCCCCAGCATTTT.

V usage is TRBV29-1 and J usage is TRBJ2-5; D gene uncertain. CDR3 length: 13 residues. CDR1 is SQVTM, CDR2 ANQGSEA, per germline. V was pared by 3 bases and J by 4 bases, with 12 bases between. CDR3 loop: CSVEGDISETQYF. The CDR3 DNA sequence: TGCAGCGTTGAGGGTGACATTTCAGAGACCCAGTACTTC.

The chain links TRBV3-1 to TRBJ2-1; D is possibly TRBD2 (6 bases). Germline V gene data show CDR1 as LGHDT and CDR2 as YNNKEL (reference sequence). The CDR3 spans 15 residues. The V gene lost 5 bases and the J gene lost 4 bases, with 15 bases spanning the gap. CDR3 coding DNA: TGTGCCAGCAGCTCTCGGGACTTCATTTACAATGAGCAGTTCTTC. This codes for CASSSRDFIYNEQFF.

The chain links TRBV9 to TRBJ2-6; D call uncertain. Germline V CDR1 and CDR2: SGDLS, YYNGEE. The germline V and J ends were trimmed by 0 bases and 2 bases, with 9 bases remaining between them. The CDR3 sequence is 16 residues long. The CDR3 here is CASSVVTPPGANVLTF. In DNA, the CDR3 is TGTGCCAGCAGCGTAGTCACCCCGCCTGGGGCCAACGTCCTGACTTTC.

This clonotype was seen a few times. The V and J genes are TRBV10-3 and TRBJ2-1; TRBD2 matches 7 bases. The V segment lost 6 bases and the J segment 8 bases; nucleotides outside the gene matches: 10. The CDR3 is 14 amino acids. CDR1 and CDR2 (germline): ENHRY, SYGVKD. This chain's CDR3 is CAIRGLEGGDEQFF. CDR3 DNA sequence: TGTGCCATCAGAGGACTAGAGGGAGGCGATGAGCAGTTCTTC.

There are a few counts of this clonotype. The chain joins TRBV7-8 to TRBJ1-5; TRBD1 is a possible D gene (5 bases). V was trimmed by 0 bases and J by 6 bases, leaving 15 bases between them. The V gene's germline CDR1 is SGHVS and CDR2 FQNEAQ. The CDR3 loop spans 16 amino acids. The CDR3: CASSLAVGGRVQPQHF. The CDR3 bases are TGTGCCAGCAGCTTAGCGGTGGGGGGACGGGTTCAGCCCCAGCATTTT.

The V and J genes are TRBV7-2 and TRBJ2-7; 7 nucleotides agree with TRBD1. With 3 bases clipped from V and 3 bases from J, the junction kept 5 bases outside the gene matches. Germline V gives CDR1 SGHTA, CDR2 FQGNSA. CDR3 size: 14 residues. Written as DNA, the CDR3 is TGTGCCAGCAGCTTCAACCGGGACAGCTACGAGCAGTACTTC. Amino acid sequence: CASSFNRDSYEQYF.

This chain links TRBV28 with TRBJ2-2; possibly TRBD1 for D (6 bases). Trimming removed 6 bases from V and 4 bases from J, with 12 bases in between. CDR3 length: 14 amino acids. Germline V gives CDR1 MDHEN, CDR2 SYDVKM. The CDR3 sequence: CASSRQVRTGELFF. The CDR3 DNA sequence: TGTGCCAGCAGCAGACAGGTTCGCACCGGGGAGCTGTTTTTT.

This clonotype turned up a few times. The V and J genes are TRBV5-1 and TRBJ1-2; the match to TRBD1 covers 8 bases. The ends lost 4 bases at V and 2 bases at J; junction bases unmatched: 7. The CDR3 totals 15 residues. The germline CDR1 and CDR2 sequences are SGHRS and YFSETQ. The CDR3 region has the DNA TGCGCCAGCAGCGGGCGACAGGGGCGAAACTATGGCTACACCTTC. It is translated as CASSGRQGRNYGYTF.

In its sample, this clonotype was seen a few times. CDR3 protein: CASSLVVEGDEQYF. Written as DNA, the CDR3 is TGTGCCAGCAGCTTAGTTGTGGAGGGAGACGAGCAGTACTTC. The chain is built from TRBV7-9 and TRBJ2-7; TRBD2 is a possible D gene (6 bases). This CDR3 region has 14 residues. With 1 base removed from V and 5 bases from J, the gap between germline ends came to 12 bases. Germline-derived CDR1 and CDR2 are SEHNR and FQNEAQ (reference sequence).

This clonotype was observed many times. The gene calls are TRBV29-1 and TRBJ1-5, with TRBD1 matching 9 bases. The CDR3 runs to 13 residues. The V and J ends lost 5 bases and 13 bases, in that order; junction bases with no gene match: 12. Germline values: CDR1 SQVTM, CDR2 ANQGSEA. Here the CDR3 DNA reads TGCAGCGTTCAGGACAGGGGCGGACCTAATCAGCATTTT. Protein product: CSVQDRGGPNQHF.

CDR3 DNA sequence: TGTGCCAGCAGTTTCCAAGGGGGGTACAATCAGCCCCAGCATTTT. This codes for CASSFQGGYNQPQHF. The gene calls are TRBV12-3 or TRBV12-4 and TRBJ1-5; tentative D call: TRBD1 (6 bases). The CDR3 contains 15 residues. Trimming pared 3 bases from V and 3 bases from J, leaving 12 bases between.

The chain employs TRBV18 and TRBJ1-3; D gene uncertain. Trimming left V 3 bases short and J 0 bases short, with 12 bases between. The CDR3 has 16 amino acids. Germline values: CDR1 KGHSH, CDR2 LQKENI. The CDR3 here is CASSPYTRTSGNTIYF. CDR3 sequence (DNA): TGTGCCAGCTCACCGTACACTCGGACCTCTGGAAACACCATATATTTT. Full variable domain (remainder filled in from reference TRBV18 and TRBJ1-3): NAGVMQNPRHLVRRRGQEARLRCSPMKGHSHVYWYRQLPEEGLKFMVYLQKENIIDESGMPKERFSAEFPKEGPSILRIQQVVRGDSAAYFCASSPYTRTSGNTIYFGEGSWLTVV.

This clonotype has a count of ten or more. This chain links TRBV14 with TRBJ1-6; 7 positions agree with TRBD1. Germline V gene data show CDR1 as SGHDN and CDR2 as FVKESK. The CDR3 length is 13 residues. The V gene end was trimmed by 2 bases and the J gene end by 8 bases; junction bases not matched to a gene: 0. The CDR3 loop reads CASSQQGDSPLHF. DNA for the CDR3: TGTGCCAGCAGCCAACAGGGGGATTCACCCCTCCACTTT.

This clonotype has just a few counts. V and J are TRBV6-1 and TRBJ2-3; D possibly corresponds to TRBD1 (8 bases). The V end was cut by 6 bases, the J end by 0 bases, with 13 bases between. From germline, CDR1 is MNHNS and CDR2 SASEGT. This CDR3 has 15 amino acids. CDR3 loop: CASSAGDRSTDTQYF. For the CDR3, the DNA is TGTGCCAGCAGCGCGGGGGACAGGAGCACAGATACGCAGTATTTT.

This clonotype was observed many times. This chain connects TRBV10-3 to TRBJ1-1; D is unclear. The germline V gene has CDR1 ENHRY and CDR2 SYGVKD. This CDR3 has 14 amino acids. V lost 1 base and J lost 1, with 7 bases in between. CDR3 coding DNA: TGTGCCATCAGTGAGTTGGCCTCGAACACTGAAGCTTTCTTT. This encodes CAISELASNTEAFF.

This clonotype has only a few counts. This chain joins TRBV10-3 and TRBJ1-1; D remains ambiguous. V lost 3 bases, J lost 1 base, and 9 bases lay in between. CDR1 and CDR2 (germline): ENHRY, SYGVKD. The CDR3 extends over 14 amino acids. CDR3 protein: CAISDQRGNTEAFF. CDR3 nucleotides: TGTGCCATCAGTGATCAGAGAGGGAACACTGAAGCTTTCTTT.

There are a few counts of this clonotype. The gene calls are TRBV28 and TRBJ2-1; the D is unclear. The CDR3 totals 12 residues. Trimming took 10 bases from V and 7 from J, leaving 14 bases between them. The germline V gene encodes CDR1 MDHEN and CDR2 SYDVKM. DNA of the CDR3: TGTGCCACCGGCCCTAATGGGAATGAGCAGTTCTTC. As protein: CATGPNGNEQFF.

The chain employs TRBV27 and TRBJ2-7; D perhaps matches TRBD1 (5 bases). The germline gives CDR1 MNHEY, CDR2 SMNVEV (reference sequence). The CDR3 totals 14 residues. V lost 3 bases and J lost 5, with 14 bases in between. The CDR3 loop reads CASSFKGQADEQYF. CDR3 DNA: TGTGCCAGCAGTTTTAAAGGACAAGCCGACGAGCAGTACTTC.

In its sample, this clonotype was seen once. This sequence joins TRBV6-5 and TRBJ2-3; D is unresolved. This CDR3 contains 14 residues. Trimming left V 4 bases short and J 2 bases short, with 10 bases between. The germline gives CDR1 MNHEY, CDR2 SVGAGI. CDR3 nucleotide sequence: TGTGCCAGCAGTTCCATCGACGCCACAGATACGCAGTATTTT. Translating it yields CASSSIDATDTQYF.

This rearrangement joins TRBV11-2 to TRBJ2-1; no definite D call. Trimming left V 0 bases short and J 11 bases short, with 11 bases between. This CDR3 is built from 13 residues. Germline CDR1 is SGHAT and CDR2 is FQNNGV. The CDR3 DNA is TGTGCCAGCAGCTTAGAACGGGCTTTCAAGCAGTTCTTC. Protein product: CASSLERAFKQFF.

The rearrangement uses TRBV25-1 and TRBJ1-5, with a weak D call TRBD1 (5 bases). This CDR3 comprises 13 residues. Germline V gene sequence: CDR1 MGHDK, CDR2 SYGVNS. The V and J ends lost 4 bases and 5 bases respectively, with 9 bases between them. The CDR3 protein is CASSGGRDQPQHF. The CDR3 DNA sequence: TGTGCCAGCAGTGGGGGACGTGATCAGCCCCAGCATTTT.

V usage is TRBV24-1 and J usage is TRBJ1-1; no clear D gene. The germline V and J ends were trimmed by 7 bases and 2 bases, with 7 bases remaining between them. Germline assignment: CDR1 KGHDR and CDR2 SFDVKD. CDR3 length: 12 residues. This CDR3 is CATSRNNTEAFF. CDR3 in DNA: TGTGCCACCAGCAGAAATAACACTGAAGCTTTCTTT.

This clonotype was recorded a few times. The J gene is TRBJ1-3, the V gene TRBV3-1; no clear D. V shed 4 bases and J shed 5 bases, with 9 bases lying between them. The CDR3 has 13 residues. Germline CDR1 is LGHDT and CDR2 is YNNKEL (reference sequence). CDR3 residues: CASSPDRRNTIYF. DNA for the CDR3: TGTGCCAGCAGCCCGGACCGAAGAAACACCATATATTTT.

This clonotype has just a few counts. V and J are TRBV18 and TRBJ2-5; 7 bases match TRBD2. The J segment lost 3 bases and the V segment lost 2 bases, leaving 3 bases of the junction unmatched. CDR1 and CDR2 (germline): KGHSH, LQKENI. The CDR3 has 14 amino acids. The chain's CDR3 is CASSPLAGEETQYF. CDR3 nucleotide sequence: TGTGCCAGCTCACCATTGGCGGGAGAAGAGACCCAGTACTTC.

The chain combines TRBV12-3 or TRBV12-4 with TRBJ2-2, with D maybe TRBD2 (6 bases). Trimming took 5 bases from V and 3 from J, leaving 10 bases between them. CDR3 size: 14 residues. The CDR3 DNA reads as TGTGCCAGCAGTCCTCAGCGGGACACCGGGGAGCTGTTTTTT. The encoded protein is CASSPQRDTGELFF.